These T cell receptor beta chains were read from a single sample in a study of blood T cells in healthy people across ages. MiXCR, applied by TCRdb to the 5' RACE reads, yields one record per CDR3 protein. The repertoire holds 450,000 to 700,000 distinct CDR3 sequences, approximately 27% seen once, with roughly 18% in the top ten. The sample consisted of blood. The receptors stem from a woman between 65 and 79 years old in good health. CDR3s include the opening cysteine and the closing phenylalanine or tryptophan. D genes are given only for firm matches. The size entry is marked missing in some rows and otherwise reads once, few, many or a size class.

size,V,D,J,DNA,CDR3
few,TRBV11-3,TRBD1,TRBJ1-4,TGTGCCAGCAGCCATGGGACAGGGGGAAATGAAAAACTGTTTTTT,CASSHGTGGNEKLFF
few,TRBV28,TRBD1,TRBJ1-5,TGTGCCAGCAGTTACACAGGGGCCGGCAATCAGCCCCAGCATTTT,CASSYTGAGNQPQHF
few,TRBV7-2,NA,TRBJ2-3,TGTGCCAGCAACTGGCGTGGGAGTTACACAGATACGCAGTATTTT,CASNWRGSYTDTQYF
many,TRBV2,TRBD1,TRBJ2-7,TGTGCCAACTTACCCGGGACAGGGGTTCACGAGCAGTACTTC,CANLPGTGVHEQYF
few,TRBV29-1,NA,TRBJ2-1,TGCAGCGTTGCTCGGAGCTCCTACAATGAGCAGTTCTTC,CSVARSSYNEQFF
NA,TRBV2,TRBD1,TRBJ2-1,TGTGCCAGCAAAGGGACAGGTTTGAATGAGCAGTTCTTC,CASKGTGLNEQFF
NA,TRBV7-3,NA,TRBJ2-5,TGTGCCAGCAGCCCACACGTGGGGATGGCCCAGTACTTC,CASSPHVGMAQYF
NA,TRBV29-1,TRBD1,TRBJ2-1,TGCAGCGTTCCTTCCCGCAGGGGGTTTTATAATGAGCAGTTCTTC,CSVPSRRGFYNEQFF
many,TRBV6-1,NA,TRBJ1-1,TGTGCCAGCAGTAGAGACATCGAGGCAACTGAAGCTTTCTTT,CASSRDIEATEAFF
NA,TRBV7-2,NA,TRBJ1-4,TGTGCCAGCAGCTTAGGCCGTAGCAATAATGAAAAACTGTTTTTT,CASSLGRSNNEKLFF
few,TRBV20-1,NA,TRBJ2-4,TGCAGTGCTAGGCCCGGGACCGCGGGCTTTTACATTCAGTACTTC,CSARPGTAGFYIQYF
few,TRBV30,NA,TRBJ2-3,TGTGCCTGGAGTCACAGGGGGGGGGCAGATACGCAGTATTTT,CAWSHRGGADTQYF
NA,TRBV3-1,NA,TRBJ1-1,TGTGCCAGCAGCCAAGAGGTTGGGGCCGAAACTGAAGCTTTCTTT,CASSQEVGAETEAFF
NA,TRBV5-1,TRBD2,TRBJ2-1,TGCGCCAGCGTATCACTAGCGGGGGGGCACAATGAGCAGTTCTTC,CASVSLAGGHNEQFF
few,TRBV10-3,TRBD2,TRBJ2-5,TGTGCCATCAAGATCGCTAGCGGGGGGTCGGAGACCCAGTACTTC,CAIKIASGGSETQYF
NA,TRBV11-2,NA,TRBJ2-5,TGTGCCAGCAGCTTAATGAGTCGGGGCGGGCAAGAGACCCAGTACTTC,CASSLMSRGGQETQYF
few,TRBV7-8,NA,TRBJ1-4,TGTGCCAGCAGCTTAGAAGCAAGGGTGACTAATGAAAAACTGTTTTTT,CASSLEARVTNEKLFF
few,TRBV12-3/TRBV12-4,TRBD1,TRBJ2-5,TGTGCCAGCAGTTTACCTAACAGGGGGATAGAGACCCAGTACTTC,CASSLPNRGIETQYF
few,TRBV5-1,TRBD2,TRBJ2-5,TGCGCCAGCAGCTCCCGAGGTAGCGGGGGGAAGGGAGAGACCCAGTACTTC,CASSSRGSGGKGETQYF
NA,TRBV7-2,NA,TRBJ1-5,TGTGCCAGCAGCTCCATGGTGTCAGGCAATCAGCCCCAGCATTTT,CASSSMVSGNQPQHF
NA,TRBV20-1,NA,TRBJ1-4,TGCAGTGCTAGAGGAGGAGGTACTAATGAAAAACTGTTTTTT,CSARGGGTNEKLFF
NA,TRBV7-6,NA,TRBJ1-4,TGTGCCAGCAGCCCGGGTCGAGGCTATGAGGAAAAACTGTTTTTT,CASSPGRGYEEKLFF
NA,TRBV6-2/TRBV6-3,NA,TRBJ2-1,TGTGCCAGCAGTTATTGGGCTAGCTCCCCCTCTCACTACTACAATGAGCAGTTCTTC,CASSYWASSPSHYYNEQFF
few,TRBV20-1,TRBD2,TRBJ2-4,TGCAGTGCCCGGGGGGGGGACATTCAGTACTTC,CSARGGDIQYF
NA,TRBV5-1,NA,TRBJ1-4,TGCGCCAGCAGCTTGAACGGGAACACTAATGAAAAACTGTTTTTT,CASSLNGNTNEKLFF
NA,TRBV6-5,TRBD1,TRBJ1-1,TGTGCCAGCAGTTACGGCGGATGGGACAGGGGGCAACGTGAGGACACTGAAGCTTTCTTT,CASSYGGWDRGQREDTEAFF
NA,TRBV19,TRBD2,TRBJ2-5,TGTGCCAGTAGTATCCTAGCGGAAGAGACCCAGTACTTC,CASSILAEETQYF
NA,TRBV28,NA,TRBJ2-1,TGTGTAACCCGAATACACAATGAGCAGTTCTTC,CVTRIHNEQFF
few,TRBV9,NA,TRBJ1-6,TGTGCCAGCAGCGGCACTCGTAATTCACCCCTCCACTTT,CASSGTRNSPLHF
NA,TRBV12-3/TRBV12-4,NA,TRBJ2-5,TGCGCCAGCAGGCAGGCGTTAGAGACCCAGTACTTC,CASRQALETQYF
few,TRBV7-2,NA,TRBJ2-3,TGTGCCAGCAGCTTCGGCGGGGGCAAGATCACAGATACGCAGTATTTT,CASSFGGGKITDTQYF
few,TRBV20-1,TRBD1,TRBJ1-2,TGCAGTGCTAGGTCCTTGACAGGGTATGGCTACTATGGCTACACCTTC,CSARSLTGYGYYGYTF
NA,TRBV28,NA,TRBJ2-7,TGTGCCAGCAGTTCCACGGGGGACAGCTTACGGCCCTACGAGCAGTACTTC,CASSSTGDSLRPYEQYF